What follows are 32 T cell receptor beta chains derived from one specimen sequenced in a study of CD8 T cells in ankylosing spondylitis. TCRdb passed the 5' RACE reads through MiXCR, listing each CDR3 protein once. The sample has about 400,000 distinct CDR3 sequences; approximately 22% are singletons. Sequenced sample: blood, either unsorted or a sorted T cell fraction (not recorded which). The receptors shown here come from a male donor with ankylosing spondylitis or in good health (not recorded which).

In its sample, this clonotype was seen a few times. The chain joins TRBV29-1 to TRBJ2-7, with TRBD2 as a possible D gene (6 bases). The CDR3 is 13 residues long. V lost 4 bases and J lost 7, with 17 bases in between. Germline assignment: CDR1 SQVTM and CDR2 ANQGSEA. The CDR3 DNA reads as TGCAGCGTTGTGCAGCCCCCGGGGAGGGAGCAGTACTTC. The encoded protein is CSVVQPPGREQYF.

As DNA, the CDR3 is TGCGCCAGCAGTGATTCTATCCATATTTACGAGCAGTACTTC. This codes for CASSDSIHIYEQYF. The V call is TRBV10-2, the J call TRBJ2-7; no reliable D call. The CDR3 consists of 14 residues. The germline V gene encodes CDR1 WSHSY and CDR2 SAAADI. The ends were cut back, 3 bases at V and 4 bases at J, with 13 bases in the middle.

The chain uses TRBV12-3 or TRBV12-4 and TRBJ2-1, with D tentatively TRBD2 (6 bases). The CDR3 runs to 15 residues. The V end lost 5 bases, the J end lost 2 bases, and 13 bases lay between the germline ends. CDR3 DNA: TGTGCCAGCAGTACCCCGTGGGGGGCCTACAATGAGCAGTTCTTC. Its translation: CASSTPWGAYNEQFF.

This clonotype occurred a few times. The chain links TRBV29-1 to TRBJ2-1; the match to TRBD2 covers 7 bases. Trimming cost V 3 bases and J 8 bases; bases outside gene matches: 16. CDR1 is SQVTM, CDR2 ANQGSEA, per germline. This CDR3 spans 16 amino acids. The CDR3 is CSVDGSLSGVVDEQFF. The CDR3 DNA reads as TGCAGCGTTGACGGGTCTCTAAGCGGGGTCGTCGATGAGCAGTTCTTC.

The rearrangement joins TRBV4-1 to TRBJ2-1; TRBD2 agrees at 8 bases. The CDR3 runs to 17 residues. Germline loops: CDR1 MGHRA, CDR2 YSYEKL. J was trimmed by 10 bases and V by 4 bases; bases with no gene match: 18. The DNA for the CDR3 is TGCGCCAGCAGCCGCCAGGGTGGCGGGGGGCTGTGGGGGGAGCAGTTCTTC. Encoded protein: CASSRQGGGGLWGEQFF.

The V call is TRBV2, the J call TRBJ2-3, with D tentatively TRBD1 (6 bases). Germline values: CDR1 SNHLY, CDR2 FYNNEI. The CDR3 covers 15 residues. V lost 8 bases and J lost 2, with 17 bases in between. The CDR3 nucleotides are TGTGCCAGCGATAGGGGATCAGGGGACACAGATACGCAGTATTTT. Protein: CASDRGSGDTDTQYF.

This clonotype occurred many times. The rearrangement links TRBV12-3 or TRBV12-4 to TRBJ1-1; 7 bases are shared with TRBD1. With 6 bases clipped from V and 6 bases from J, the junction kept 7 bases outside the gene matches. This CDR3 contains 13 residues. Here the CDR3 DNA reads TGTGCCAGCAGGACTAGACAGGGCGCTGAAGCTTTCTTT. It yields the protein CASRTRQGAEAFF.

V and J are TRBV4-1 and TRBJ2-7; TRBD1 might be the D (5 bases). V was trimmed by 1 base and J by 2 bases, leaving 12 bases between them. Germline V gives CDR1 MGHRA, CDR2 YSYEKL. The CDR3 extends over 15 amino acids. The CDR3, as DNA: TGCGCCAGCAGCCAAGGAGGCAGGGCGGCCTACGAGCAGTACTTC. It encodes CASSQGGRAAYEQYF.

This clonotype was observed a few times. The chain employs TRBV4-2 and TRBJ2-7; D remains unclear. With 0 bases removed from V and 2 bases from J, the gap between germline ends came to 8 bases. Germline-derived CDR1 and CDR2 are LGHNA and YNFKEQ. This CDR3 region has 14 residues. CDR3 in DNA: TGTGCCAGCAGCCAAGAAGAAGCAACCTACGAGCAGTACTTC. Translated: CASSQEEATYEQYF.

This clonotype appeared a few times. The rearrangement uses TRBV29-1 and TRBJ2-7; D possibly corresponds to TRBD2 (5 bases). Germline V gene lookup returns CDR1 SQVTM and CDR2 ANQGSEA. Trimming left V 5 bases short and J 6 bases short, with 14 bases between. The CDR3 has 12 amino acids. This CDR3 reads CSVSGSSPEQYF. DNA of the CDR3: TGCAGCGTTTCGGGAAGTTCCCCCGAGCAGTACTTC.

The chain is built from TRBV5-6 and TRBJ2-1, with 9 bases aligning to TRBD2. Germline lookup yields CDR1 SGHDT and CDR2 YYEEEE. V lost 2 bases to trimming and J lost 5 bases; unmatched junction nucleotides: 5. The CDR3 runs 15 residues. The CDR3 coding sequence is TGTGCCAGCAGCTTTCGGAGCGGGGGGAACAATGAGCAGTTCTTC. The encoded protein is CASSFRSGGNNEQFF.

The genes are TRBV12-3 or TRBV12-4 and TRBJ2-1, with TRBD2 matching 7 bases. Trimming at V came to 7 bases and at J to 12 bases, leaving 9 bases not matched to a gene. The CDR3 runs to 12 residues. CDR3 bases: TGTGCCAGCACCCTTGGCGGGGAGGGGCAGTTCTTC. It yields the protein CASTLGGEGQFF.

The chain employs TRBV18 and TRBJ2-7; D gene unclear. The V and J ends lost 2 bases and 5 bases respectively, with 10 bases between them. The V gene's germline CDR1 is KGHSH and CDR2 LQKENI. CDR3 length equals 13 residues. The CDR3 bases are TGTGCCAGCTCACCAGGCACACCTAACGAGCAGTACTTC. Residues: CASSPGTPNEQYF.

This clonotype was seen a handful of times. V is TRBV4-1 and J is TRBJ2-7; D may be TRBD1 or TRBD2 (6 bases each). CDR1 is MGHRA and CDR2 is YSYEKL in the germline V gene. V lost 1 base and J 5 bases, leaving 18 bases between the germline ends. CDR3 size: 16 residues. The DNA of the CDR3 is TGCGCCAGCAGCCAAGTTGTCAGGGGAGGTGTTCACGAGCAGTACTTC. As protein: CASSQVVRGGVHEQYF.

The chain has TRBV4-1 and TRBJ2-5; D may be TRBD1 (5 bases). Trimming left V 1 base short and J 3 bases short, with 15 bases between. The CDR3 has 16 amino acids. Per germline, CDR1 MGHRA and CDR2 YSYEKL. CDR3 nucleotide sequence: TGCGCCAGCAGCCAAGCCGTGGGAAGGGGCAAAGAGACCCAGTACTTC. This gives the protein CASSQAVGRGKETQYF.

The DNA for the CDR3 is TGTGCCAGCAGCCAAGATTCTGGCGATAATCAGCCCCAGCATTTT. Translating it yields CASSQDSGDNQPQHF. V gene TRBV3-1 combines with J gene TRBJ1-5, with D hard to call. V lost 0 bases, J lost 4 bases, and 10 bases lay in between. CDR1 LGHDT and CDR2 YNNKEL come from the germline V gene (reference sequence). The CDR3 covers 15 residues.

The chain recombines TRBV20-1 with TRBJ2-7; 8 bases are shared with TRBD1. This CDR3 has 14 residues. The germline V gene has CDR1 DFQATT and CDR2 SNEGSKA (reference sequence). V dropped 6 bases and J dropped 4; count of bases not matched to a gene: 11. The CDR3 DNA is TGCAGTGCCGGGCGGGCAGGGGGCTGGTACGAGCAGTACTTC. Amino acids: CSAGRAGGWYEQYF.

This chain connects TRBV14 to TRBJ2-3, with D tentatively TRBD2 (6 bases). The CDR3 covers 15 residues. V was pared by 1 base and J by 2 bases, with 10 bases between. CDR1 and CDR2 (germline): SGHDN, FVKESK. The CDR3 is CASSQAWDFTDTQYF. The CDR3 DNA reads TGTGCCAGCAGCCAAGCCTGGGACTTCACAGATACGCAGTATTTT.

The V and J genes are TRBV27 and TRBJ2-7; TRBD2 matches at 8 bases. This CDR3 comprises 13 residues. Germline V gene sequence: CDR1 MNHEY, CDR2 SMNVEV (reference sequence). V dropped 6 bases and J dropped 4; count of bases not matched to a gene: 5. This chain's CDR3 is CASSISGGYEQYF. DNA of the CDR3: TGTGCCAGCAGCATCAGCGGGGGTTACGAGCAGTACTTC.

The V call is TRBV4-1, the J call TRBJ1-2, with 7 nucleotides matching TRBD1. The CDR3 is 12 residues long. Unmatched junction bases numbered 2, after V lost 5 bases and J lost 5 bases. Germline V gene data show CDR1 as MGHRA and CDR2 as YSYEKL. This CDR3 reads CASSGQEYGYTF. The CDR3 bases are TGCGCCAGCAGCGGACAGGAATATGGCTACACCTTC.

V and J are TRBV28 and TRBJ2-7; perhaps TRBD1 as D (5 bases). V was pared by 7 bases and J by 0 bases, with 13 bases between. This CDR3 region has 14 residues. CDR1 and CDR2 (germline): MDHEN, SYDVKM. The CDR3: CASTSRTSSYEQYF. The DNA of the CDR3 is TGTGCCAGCACCTCAAGGACAAGCTCCTACGAGCAGTACTTC.

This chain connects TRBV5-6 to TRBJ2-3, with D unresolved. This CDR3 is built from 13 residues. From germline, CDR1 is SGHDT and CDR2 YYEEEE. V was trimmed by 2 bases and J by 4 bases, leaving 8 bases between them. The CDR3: CASSFKIPDTQYF. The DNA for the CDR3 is TGTGCCAGCAGCTTTAAGATTCCAGATACGCAGTATTTT.

Here the CDR3 reads CAIRDLSSYEQYF. DNA for the CDR3: TGTGCCATCAGGGACCTCAGCTCCTACGAGCAGTACTTC. The chain joins TRBV10-3 to TRBJ2-7; D is uncertain. V lost 6 bases and J 0 bases, leaving 9 bases between the germline ends. Germline V lookup: CDR1 ENHRY, CDR2 SYGVKD. The CDR3 has 13 amino acids.

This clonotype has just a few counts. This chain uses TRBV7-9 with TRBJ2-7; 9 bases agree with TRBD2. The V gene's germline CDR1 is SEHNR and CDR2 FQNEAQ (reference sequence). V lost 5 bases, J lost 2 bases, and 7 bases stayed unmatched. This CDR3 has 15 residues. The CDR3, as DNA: TGTGCCAGCAGCCCCCTGGCGGGGGGGCCCTACGAGCAGTACTTC. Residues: CASSPLAGGPYEQYF.

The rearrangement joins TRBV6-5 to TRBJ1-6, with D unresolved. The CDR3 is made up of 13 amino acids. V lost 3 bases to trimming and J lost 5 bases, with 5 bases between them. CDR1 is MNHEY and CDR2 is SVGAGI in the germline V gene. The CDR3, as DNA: TGTGCCAGCAGTTATACAAATAATTCACCCCTCCACTTT. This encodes CASSYTNNSPLHF.

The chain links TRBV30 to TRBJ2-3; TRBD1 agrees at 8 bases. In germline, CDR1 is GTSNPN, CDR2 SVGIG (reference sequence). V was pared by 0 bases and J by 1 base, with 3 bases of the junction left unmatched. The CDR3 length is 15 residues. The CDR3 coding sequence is TGTGCCTGGAGTGTAGACAGGGGCCGCACAGATACGCAGTATTTT. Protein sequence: CAWSVDRGRTDTQYF.

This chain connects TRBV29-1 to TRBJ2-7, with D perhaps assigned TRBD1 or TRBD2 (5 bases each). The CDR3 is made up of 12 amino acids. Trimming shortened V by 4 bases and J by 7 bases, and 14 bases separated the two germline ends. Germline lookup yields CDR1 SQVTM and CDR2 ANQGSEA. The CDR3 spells CSVVQGPWEQYF. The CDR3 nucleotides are TGCAGCGTTGTCCAGGGACCTTGGGAGCAGTACTTC.

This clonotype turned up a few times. This CDR3 reads CASSDRDGHYEQYF. The CDR3 DNA reads TGTGCCAGCAGTGACCGGGACGGACACTACGAGCAGTACTTC. The chain combines TRBV6-1 with TRBJ2-7; tentatively, D is TRBD1 or TRBD2 (5 bases each). With 3 bases removed from V and 3 bases from J, the gap between germline ends came to 12 bases. The CDR3 spans 14 residues. Germline loops: CDR1 MNHNS, CDR2 SASEGT.

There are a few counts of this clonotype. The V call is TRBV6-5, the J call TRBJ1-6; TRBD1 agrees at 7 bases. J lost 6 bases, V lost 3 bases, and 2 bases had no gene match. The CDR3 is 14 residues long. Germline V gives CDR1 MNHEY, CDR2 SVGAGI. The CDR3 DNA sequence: TGTGCCAGCAGTTATGGGGACAGTAATTCACCCCTCCACTTT. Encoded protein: CASSYGDSNSPLHF.

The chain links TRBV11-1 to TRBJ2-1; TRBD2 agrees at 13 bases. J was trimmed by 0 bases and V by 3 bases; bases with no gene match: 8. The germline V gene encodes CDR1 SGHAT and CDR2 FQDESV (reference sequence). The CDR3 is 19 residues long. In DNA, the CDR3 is TGTGCCAGCAGCTTCCCGACTAGCGGGGGGTTTAGCTCCTACAATGAGCAGTTCTTC. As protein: CASSFPTSGGFSSYNEQFF. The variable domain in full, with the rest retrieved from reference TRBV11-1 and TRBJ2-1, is EAEVAQSPRYKITEKSQAVAFWCDPISGHATLYWYRQILGQGPELLVQFQDESVVDDSQLPKDRFSAERLKGVDSTLKIQPAELGDSAMYLCASSFPTSGGFSSYNEQFFGPGTRLTVL.

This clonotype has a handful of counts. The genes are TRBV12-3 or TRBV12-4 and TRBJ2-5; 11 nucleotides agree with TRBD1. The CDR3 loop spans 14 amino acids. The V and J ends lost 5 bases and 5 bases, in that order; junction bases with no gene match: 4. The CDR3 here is CASSRTGGMETQYF. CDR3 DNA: TGTGCCAGCAGTCGGACAGGGGGCATGGAGACCCAGTACTTC.

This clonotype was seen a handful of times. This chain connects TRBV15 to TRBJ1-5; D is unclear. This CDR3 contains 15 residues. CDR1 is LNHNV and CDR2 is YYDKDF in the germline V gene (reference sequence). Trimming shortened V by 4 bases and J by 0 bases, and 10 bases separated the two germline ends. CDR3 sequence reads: CATSMRDYSNQPQHF. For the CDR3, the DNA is TGTGCCACCAGCATGCGGGATTATAGCAATCAGCCCCAGCATTTT.